These 31 T cell receptor beta chains share one sample of origin, sequenced in a study of OX40 agonist ivuxolimab in advanced cancers. Libraries were prepared by immunoSEQ multiplex PCR; TCRdb keeps only in-frame clonotypes and omits some of them. The table includes 25,000 to 35,000 clones, more than 85% detected once. Sequencing was performed on CD4+ or CD8+ T cells sorted from blood, taken in a trial of the OX40 agonist ivuxolimab. The source is an adult with an advanced solid tumor such as melanoma, head and neck, liver or kidney cancer.

In DNA, the CDR3 is TGCGCCAGCAGTGAGTCTCTTAGATCCGAGACCCAGTACTTC. Translation gives CASSESLRSETQYF. The chain links TRBV10-1 to TRBJ2-5, with D hard to call. CDR3 size: 14 residues. Per the germline V gene, CDR1 is WNHNN and CDR2 is SYGVQD (reference sequence). Trimming shortened V by 0 bases and J by 5 bases, and 10 bases separated the two germline ends.

V is TRBV27 and J is TRBJ1-2; the D gene is possibly TRBD1 (6 bases). Per germline, CDR1 MNHEY and CDR2 SMNVEV (reference sequence). Trimming removed 6 bases at V and 8 bases at J, with 22 bases between. This CDR3 region has 15 residues. The CDR3 DNA sequence: TGTGCCAGCAGGATACCTCGAGGGGGGGGAGGAGGCTACACCTTC. It translates to CASRIPRGGGGGYTF.

The chain's CDR3 is CASSFTQSPYNSPLHF. The CDR3 DNA reads TGCGCCAGCAGTTTTACTCAGTCGCCCTATAATTCACCCCTCCACTTT. This chain links TRBV5-1 with TRBJ1-6; D is unresolved. Looked up from germline, CDR1 is SGHRS and CDR2 is YFSETQ. The ends were cut back, 5 bases at V and 2 bases at J, with 14 bases in the middle. The CDR3 is 16 amino acids.

The J gene is TRBJ2-7, the V gene TRBV7-2; TRBD2 is a possible D gene (6 bases). The CDR3 is made up of 15 amino acids. The germline V gene has CDR1 SGHTA and CDR2 FQGNSA. V was pared by 5 bases and J by 0 bases, with 14 bases between. The CDR3 DNA reads TGTGCCAGCAGCCCCTCTAGCGACTACTCCTACGAGCAGTACTTC. This codes for CASSPSSDYSYEQYF. Supplemented by reference TRBV7-2 and TRBJ2-7, the full variable domain reads GAGVSQSPSNKVTEKGKDVELRCDPISGHTALYWYRQSLGQGLEFLIYFQGNSAPDKSGLPSDRFSAERTGGSVSTLTIQRTQQEDSAVYLCASSPSSDYSYEQYFGPGTRLTVT.

The V call is TRBV2, the J call TRBJ1-1; 8 positions agree with TRBD1. CDR3 length: 16 residues. Germline V gives CDR1 SNHLY, CDR2 FYNNEI. The V gene end was trimmed by 3 bases and the J gene end by 4 bases; junction bases not matched to a gene: 10. CDR3 in amino acids: CASSDIARGPSTEAFF. In nucleotides, the CDR3 is TGTGCCAGCAGTGATATCGCCAGGGGGCCGAGCACTGAAGCTTTCTTT.

The rearrangement uses TRBV27 and TRBJ2-2, with 8 positions matching TRBD2. The CDR3 is 15 residues long. The germline CDR1 and CDR2 sequences are MNHEY and SMNVEV (reference sequence). The ends lost 2 bases at V and 5 bases at J; junction bases unmatched: 4. For the CDR3, the DNA is TGTGCCAGCAGTTTACCCCGGGGGGGTACCGGGGAGCTGTTTTTT. This encodes CASSLPRGGTGELFF.

The genes are TRBV19 and TRBJ1-3; 8 bases fit TRBD1. The CDR3 is 16 residues long. The ends lost 3 bases at V and 3 bases at J; junction bases unmatched: 7. CDR1 and CDR2 from the germline V gene are LNHDA and SQIVND (reference sequence). The CDR3 DNA is TGTGCCAGTAGTATTATAACAGGGGGGTTTGGAAACACCATATATTTT. As protein: CASSIITGGFGNTIYF.

The rearrangement links TRBV30 to TRBJ1-1; no firm D call. This CDR3 has 12 residues. Germline lookup yields CDR1 GTSNPN and CDR2 SVGIG (reference sequence). The V gene lost 2 bases and the J gene lost 8 bases, with 12 bases spanning the gap. The CDR3 sequence: CAWSYGGEEAFF. CDR3 nucleotide sequence: TGTGCCTGGAGTTATGGAGGAGAGGAAGCTTTCTTT.

V gene TRBV10-2 combines with J gene TRBJ1-3; D unresolved. CDR1 and CDR2 (germline): WSHSY, SAAADI. This CDR3 has 15 amino acids. Trimming shortened V by 3 bases and J by 0 bases, and 9 bases separated the two germline ends. The CDR3 region has the DNA TGCGCCAGCAGTGAAGCCAGCTTCTCTGGAAACACCATATATTTT. Translating it yields CASSEASFSGNTIYF.

The chain has TRBV7-4 and TRBJ2-1; 11 nucleotides agree with TRBD2. The germline gives CDR1 SGHVT, CDR2 SQSDAQ. Trimming took 5 bases from V and 7 from J; bases not matched to a gene: 16. CDR3 length: 18 residues. The CDR3 nucleotides read TGTGCCAGCAGCGACACTAGCGGGAGCCCTCCCCGGCTTAATGAGCAGTTCTTC. Translating it yields CASSDTSGSPPRLNEQFF.

The chain carries TRBV7-6 and TRBJ1-3; no reliable D call. The CDR3 extends over 12 amino acids. Germline V gives CDR1 SGHVS, CDR2 FNYEAQ. Trimming removed 2 bases at V and 10 bases at J, with 9 bases between. CDR3 sequence reads: CASSLTSLTIYF. CDR3 DNA sequence: TGTGCCAGCAGCTTAACGAGCCTTACCATATATTTT. Combining the CDR3 with reference TRBV7-6 and TRBJ1-3 gives the whole variable domain GAGVSQSPRYKVTKRGQDVALRCDPISGHVSLYWYRQALGQGPEFLTYFNYEAQQDKSGLPNDRFSAERPEGSISTLTIQRTEQRDSAMYRCASSLTSLTIYFGEGSWLTVV.

The V and J genes are TRBV18 and TRBJ2-5, with D possibly matching TRBD2 (5 bases). With 2 bases removed from V and 2 bases from J, the gap between germline ends came to 15 bases. The CDR3 has 16 residues. The germline CDR1 and CDR2 sequences are KGHSH and LQKENI. The CDR3 loop reads CASSPVLRGNQETQYF. In DNA form, the CDR3 reads TGTGCCAGCTCACCAGTCTTACGAGGGAATCAAGAGACCCAGTACTTC.

This clone was seen only a few times. CDR3 coding DNA: TGTGCCAGCAGCTTACCCGCGGGATGGGGAGATACGCAGTATTTT. Amino acid sequence: CASSLPAGWGDTQYF. The rearrangement uses TRBV7-9 and TRBJ2-3, with a possible D match to TRBD2 (6 bases). Deletions cut 2 bases from V and 5 bases from J, with 14 bases between. In germline, CDR1 is SEHNR, CDR2 FQNEAQ (reference sequence). The CDR3 sequence is 15 residues long.

The chain recombines TRBV11-3 with TRBJ2-1; 10 bases are a match to TRBD2. The CDR3 is 15 amino acids. Germline V gene sequence: CDR1 SGHNT, CDR2 YENEEA. Unmatched junction bases numbered 2, after V lost 5 bases and J lost 1 base. The CDR3 reads CASSASGSSYNEQFF. The DNA of the CDR3 is TGTGCCAGCAGCGCTAGCGGGAGTTCCTACAATGAGCAGTTCTTC. The entire variable domain, with the rest obtained from reference TRBV11-3 and TRBJ2-1, is as follows: EAGVVQSPRYKIIEKKQPVAFWCNPISGHNTLYWYLQNLGQGPELLIRYENEEAVDDSQLPKDRFSAERLKGVDSTLKIQPAELGDSAVYLCASSASGSSYNEQFFGPGTRLTVL.

The gene calls are TRBV13 and TRBJ2-1; TRBD2 might be the D (6 bases). This CDR3 region has 17 residues. The germline CDR1 and CDR2 sequences are PRHDT and FYEKMQ (reference sequence). Trimming stripped 4 bases from V and 0 bases from J, with 16 bases between. CDR3 loop: CASSSNSAGLSYNEQFF. CDR3 coding DNA: TGTGCCAGCAGCTCGAATTCGGCGGGACTCTCCTACAATGAGCAGTTCTTC.

The rearrangement links TRBV27 to TRBJ2-5, with a weak D call TRBD2 (5 bases). The J call is in doubt because the DNA end fits TRBJ2-7 better. The germline gives CDR1 MNHEY, CDR2 SMNVEV (reference sequence). This CDR3 has 13 residues. The CDR3 loop reads CASSSRRRDEQYF. CDR3 nucleotide sequence: TGTGCCAGCAGTTCGCGGAGGCGGGACGAGCAGTACTTC.

V usage is TRBV27 and J usage is TRBJ2-7; D gene unclear. The CDR3 contains 13 residues. CDR1 is MNHEY, CDR2 SMNVEV, per germline (reference sequence). Trimming cost V 6 bases and J 4 bases, with 13 bases left between them. CDR3 in amino acids: CASRGGYGYEQYF. The CDR3 region has the DNA TGTGCCAGCAGGGGCGGTTACGGGTACGAGCAGTACTTC.

This sequence joins TRBV11-2 and TRBJ1-4; no definite D call. V shed 1 base and J shed 6 bases, with 6 bases lying between them. The CDR3 is made up of 13 amino acids. Germline CDR1 reads SGHAT; CDR2 reads FQNNGV. The CDR3 reads CASSLVGDEKLFF. CDR3 DNA: TGTGCCAGCAGCTTAGTGGGAGATGAAAAACTGTTTTTT.

The gene calls are TRBV30 and TRBJ1-5, with unresolved D. Germline V lookup: CDR1 GTSNPN, CDR2 SVGIG (reference sequence). Trimming took 2 bases from V and 3 from J, leaving 5 bases between them. The CDR3 is 12 residues long. CDR3 in amino acids: CAWSIINQPQHF. The CDR3 nucleotides read TGTGCCTGGAGTATAATCAATCAGCCCCAGCATTTT.

The J gene is TRBJ2-7, the V gene TRBV7-2; D perhaps matches TRBD2 (5 bases). This CDR3 is 17 amino acids long. V lost 0 bases and J 2 bases, leaving 17 bases between the germline ends. The germline CDR1 and CDR2 sequences are SGHTA and FQGNSA. The CDR3 sequence is CASSLARRSGQTYEQYF. The CDR3 DNA reads TGTGCCAGCAGCTTAGCGCGTCGGAGCGGCCAGACCTACGAGCAGTACTTC.

This clone was detected a few times. The J gene is TRBJ2-1, the V gene TRBV7-6; tentative D call: TRBD1 (5 bases). Trimming removed 8 bases from V and 2 bases from J, with 10 bases in between. The CDR3 totals 13 residues. Per germline, CDR1 SGHVS and CDR2 FNYEAQ. CDR3 in DNA: TGTGCCAGCTCGGACACCACCTACAATGAGCAGTTCTTC. Translation: CASSDTTYNEQFF. Full variable domain (rest looked up from reference TRBV7-6 and TRBJ2-1): GAGVSQSPRYKVTKRGQDVALRCDPISGHVSLYWYRQALGQGPEFLTYFNYEAQQDKSGLPNDRFSAERPEGSISTLTIQRTEQRDSAMYRCASSDTTYNEQFFGPGTRLTVL.

The CDR3 region is CASSFGGNTEAFF. In nucleotides, the CDR3 is TGTGCCAGCAGCTTCGGAGGGAACACTGAAGCTTTCTTT. The gene calls are TRBV5-6 and TRBJ1-1, with unresolved D. Trimming took 2 bases from V and 1 from J, leaving 6 bases between them. The CDR3 runs 13 residues. CDR1 and CDR2 from the germline V gene are SGHDT and YYEEEE. Looking up the rest from reference TRBV5-6 and TRBJ1-1 gives the full variable domain: DAGVTQSPTHLIKTRGQQVTLRCSPKSGHDTVSWYQQALGQGPQFIFQYYEEEERQRGNFPDRFSGHQFPNYSSELNVNALLLGDSALYLCASSFGGNTEAFFGQGTRLTVV.

In DNA form, the CDR3 reads TGTGCCAGCAGTTCCTTAACAGGGGCTTACTATGGCTACACCTTC. Translating gives CASSSLTGAYYGYTF. The chain recombines TRBV6-5 with TRBJ1-2; 7 bases match TRBD1. CDR1 is MNHEY, CDR2 SVGAGI, per germline. The CDR3 length is 15 residues. The V and J ends lost 4 bases and 3 bases, in that order; junction bases with no gene match: 8.

The rearrangement uses TRBV2 and TRBJ2-3, with a weak D call TRBD2 (5 bases). The CDR3 has 17 residues. Germline CDR1 and CDR2: SNHLY and FYNNEI. The ends were cut back, 6 bases at V and 2 bases at J, with 21 bases in the middle. The CDR3 nucleotides read TGTGCCAGCAGCGCATTAGCCCGTGACTACTACACAGATACGCAGTATTTT. This codes for CASSALARDYYTDTQYF.

The chain combines TRBV15 with TRBJ1-5; D is perhaps TRBD1 (6 bases). Germline V gives CDR1 LNHNV, CDR2 YYDKDF (reference sequence). The CDR3 consists of 15 residues. The V end was cut by 0 bases, the J end by 7 bases, with 13 bases between. CDR3 residues: CATSRDTGRGQPQHF. CDR3 sequence (DNA): TGTGCCACCAGCAGAGATACGGGCAGGGGCCAGCCCCAGCATTTT.

This chain uses TRBV27 with TRBJ2-7; D unresolved. Germline V gives CDR1 MNHEY, CDR2 SMNVEV (reference sequence). The germline V and J ends were trimmed by 1 base and 6 bases, with 13 bases remaining between them. The CDR3 is made up of 14 amino acids. CDR3 DNA: TGTGCCAGCAGTTTATTACCGCCTTTGTCCGAGCAGTACTTC. It is translated as CASSLLPPLSEQYF.

The V gene is TRBV7-9, the J gene TRBJ2-5, with 7 bases aligning to TRBD1. CDR3 length: 15 residues. The germline gives CDR1 SEHNR, CDR2 FQNEAQ (reference sequence). Germline trimming cut 1 base from V and 11 bases from J; bases unmatched to any gene: 13. CDR3 amino acids: CASSLGTGFLEQQYF. The CDR3 DNA sequence: TGTGCCAGCAGCTTAGGGACAGGTTTTTTAGAGCAGCAGTACTTC.

The chain uses TRBV27 and TRBJ2-7, with 8 positions matching TRBD2. The CDR3 spans 15 residues. Per the germline V gene, CDR1 is MNHEY and CDR2 is SMNVEV (reference sequence). V trimming: 1 base; J trimming: 1 base; junction bases outside the gene matches: 3. The CDR3 loop is CASSLFGRVSYEQYF. The DNA for the CDR3 is TGTGCCAGCAGTTTATTCGGGAGGGTGTCCTACGAGCAGTACTTC.

V and J are TRBV12-5 and TRBJ2-2; 8 nucleotides align to TRBD1. The ends lost 0 bases at V and 6 bases at J; junction bases unmatched: 9. Germline V gene sequence: CDR1 LGHNT, CDR2 FRNRAP. The CDR3 is made up of 17 amino acids. The CDR3: CASGLVVGQVISGELFF. Written as DNA, the CDR3 is TGTGCTAGTGGTTTGGTAGTGGGACAGGTGATCTCCGGGGAGCTGTTTTTT.

This chain links TRBV28 with TRBJ2-7, with D possibly TRBD1 on 5 matching bases. CDR3 length: 13 residues. The germline CDR1 and CDR2 sequences are MDHEN and SYDVKM. V was trimmed by 2 bases and J by 5 bases, leaving 10 bases between them. The CDR3 is CASSLIFRDEQYF. The DNA of the CDR3 is TGTGCCAGCAGTTTAATTTTCAGGGACGAGCAGTACTTC.

V is TRBV30 and J is TRBJ2-6, with 7 bases matching TRBD1. Germline V gene sequence: CDR1 GTSNPN, CDR2 SVGIG (reference sequence). V shed 0 bases, J shed 3 bases, and the junction held 5 bases outside the gene matches. The CDR3 loop spans 16 amino acids. The CDR3 spells CAWSVTGAGGANVLTF. DNA of the CDR3: TGTGCCTGGAGTGTCACAGGGGCGGGTGGGGCCAACGTCCTGACTTTC.